This T cell receptor (beta chain) was recorded in a study of cytomegalovirus exposure and HLA in healthy donors. Germline assignment: CDR1 MNHEY and CDR2 SVGAGI. V was shortened by 0 bases and J by 2 bases, with 7 bases between the two germline ends. The CDR3 length is 14 residues. PCR was performed using 60 Vbeta and 13 Jbeta primers. Original handling: Counted up in a later analysis, unique TCR beta chains came to around 80 million, with around 9.9 million shared. The data were produced by immunoSEQ multiplex PCR, yet TCRdb's version contains in-frame clones alone and is incomplete. V and J calls and clone size are copied from that table; D and trimming were computed from the DNA. The sample carries some 70,000 clones, around 78% recorded once.

This sequence joins TRBV6-5 and TRBJ2-5; D gene uncertain. The receptor was isolated from a man in his fifties or sixties in good health and CMV-seronegative. Sequencing used PBMCs. The CDR3: CASSYSALQETQYF. CDR3 coding DNA: TGTGCCAGCAGTTACTCGGCATTACAAGAGACCCAGTACTTC.